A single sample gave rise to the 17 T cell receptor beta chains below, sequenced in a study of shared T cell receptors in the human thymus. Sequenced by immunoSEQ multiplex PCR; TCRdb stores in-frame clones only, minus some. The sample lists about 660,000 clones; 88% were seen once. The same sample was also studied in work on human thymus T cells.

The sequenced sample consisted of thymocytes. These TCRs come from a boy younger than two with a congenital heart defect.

CDR3 protein: CASTAPDREFGNSPLHF. CDR3 DNA sequence: TGTGCCAGCACGGCCCCGGACAGGGAGTTTGGTAATTCACCCCTCCACTTT. The chain couples TRBV25-1 to TRBJ1-6; TRBD1 matches 8 bases. CDR3 length: 17 amino acids. Trimming at V came to 7 bases and at J to 6 bases, leaving 14 bases not matched to a gene. The germline V gene encodes CDR1 MGHDK and CDR2 SYGVNS.

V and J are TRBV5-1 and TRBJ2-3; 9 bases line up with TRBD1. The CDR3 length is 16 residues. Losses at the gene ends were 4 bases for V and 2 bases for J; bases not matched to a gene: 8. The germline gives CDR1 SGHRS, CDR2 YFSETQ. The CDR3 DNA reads TGCGCCAGCAGCCACAGGGGGCGGTGGAACACAGATACGCAGTATTTT. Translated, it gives CASSHRGRWNTDTQYF.

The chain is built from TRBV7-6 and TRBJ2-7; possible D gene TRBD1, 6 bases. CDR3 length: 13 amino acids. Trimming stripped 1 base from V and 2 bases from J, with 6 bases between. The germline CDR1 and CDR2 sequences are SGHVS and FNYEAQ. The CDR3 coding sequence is TGTGCCAGCAGCTTAGACAGGGCCTACGAGCAGTACTTC. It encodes CASSLDRAYEQYF.

In DNA form, the CDR3 reads TGTGCCAGCAGTTTATTGCAGGGGGCGCCCACCTACGAGCAGTACTTC. Translating gives CASSLLQGAPTYEQYF. This chain uses TRBV27 with TRBJ2-7; TRBD1 matches at 8 bases. This CDR3 comprises 16 residues. V was pared by 1 base and J by 2 bases, with 7 bases of the junction left unmatched. From germline, CDR1 is MNHEY and CDR2 SMNVEV (reference sequence).

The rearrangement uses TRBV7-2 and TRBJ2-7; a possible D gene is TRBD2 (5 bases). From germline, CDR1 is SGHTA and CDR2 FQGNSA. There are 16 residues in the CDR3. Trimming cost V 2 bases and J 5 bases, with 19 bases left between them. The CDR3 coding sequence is TGTGCCAGCAGCTTACGGTCTGTAGTGAGGGTCCACGAGCAGTACTTC. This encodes CASSLRSVVRVHEQYF.

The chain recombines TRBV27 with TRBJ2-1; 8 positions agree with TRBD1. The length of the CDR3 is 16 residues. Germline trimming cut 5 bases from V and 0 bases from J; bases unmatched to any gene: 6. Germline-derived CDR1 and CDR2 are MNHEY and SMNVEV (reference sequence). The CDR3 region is CASSPLGQASYNEQFF. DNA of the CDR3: TGTGCCAGCAGTCCCCTGGGACAGGCCTCCTACAATGAGCAGTTCTTC.

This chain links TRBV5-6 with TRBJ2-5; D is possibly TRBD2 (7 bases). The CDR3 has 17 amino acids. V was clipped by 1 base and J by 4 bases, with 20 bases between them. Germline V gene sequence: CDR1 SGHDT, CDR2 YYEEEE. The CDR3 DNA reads TGTGCCAGCAGCTTGTGGGCCCGCTGGGGGGGCAGAGAGACCCAGTACTTC. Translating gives CASSLWARWGGRETQYF.

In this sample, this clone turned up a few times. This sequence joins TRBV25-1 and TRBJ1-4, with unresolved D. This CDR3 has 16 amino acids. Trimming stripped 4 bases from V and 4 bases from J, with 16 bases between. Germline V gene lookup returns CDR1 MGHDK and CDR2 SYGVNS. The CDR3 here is CASSGAQSSVNEKLFF. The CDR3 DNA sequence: TGTGCCAGCAGTGGAGCACAGAGCTCGGTTAATGAAAAACTGTTTTTT.

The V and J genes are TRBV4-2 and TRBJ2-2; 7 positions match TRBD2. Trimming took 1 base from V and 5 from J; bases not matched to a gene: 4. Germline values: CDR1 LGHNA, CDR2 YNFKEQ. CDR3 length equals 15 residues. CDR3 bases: TGTGCCAGCAGCCAAGGCGCGGGAGATACCGGGGAGCTGTTTTTT. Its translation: CASSQGAGDTGELFF.

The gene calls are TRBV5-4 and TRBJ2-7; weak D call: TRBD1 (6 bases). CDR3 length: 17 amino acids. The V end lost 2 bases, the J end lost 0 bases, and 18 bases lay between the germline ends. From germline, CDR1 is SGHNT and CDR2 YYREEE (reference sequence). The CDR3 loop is CASSFNGQPSSSYEQYF. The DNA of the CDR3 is TGTGCCAGCAGCTTTAATGGACAGCCCTCGAGCTCCTACGAGCAGTACTTC.

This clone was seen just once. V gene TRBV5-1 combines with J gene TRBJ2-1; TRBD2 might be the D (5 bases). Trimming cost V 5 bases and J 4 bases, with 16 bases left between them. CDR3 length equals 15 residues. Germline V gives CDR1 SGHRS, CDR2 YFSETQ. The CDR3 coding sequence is TGCGCCAGCAGGGCCCCGCGCGGGTCTTACAATGAGCAGTTCTTC. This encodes CASRAPRGSYNEQFF.

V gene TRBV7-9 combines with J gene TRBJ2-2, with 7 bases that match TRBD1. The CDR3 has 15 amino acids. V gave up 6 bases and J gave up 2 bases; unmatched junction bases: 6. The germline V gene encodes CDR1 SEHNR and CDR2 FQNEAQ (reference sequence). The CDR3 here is CASRPGTVNTGELFF. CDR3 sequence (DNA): TGTGCCAGCAGGCCCGGGACAGTTAACACCGGGGAGCTGTTTTTT.

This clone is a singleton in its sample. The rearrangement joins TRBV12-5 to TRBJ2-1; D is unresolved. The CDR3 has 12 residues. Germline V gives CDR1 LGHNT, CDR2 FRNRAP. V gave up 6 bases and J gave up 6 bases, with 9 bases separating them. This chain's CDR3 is CASGGLTNEQFF. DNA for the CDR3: TGTGCTAGTGGGGGCCTTACCAATGAGCAGTTCTTC.

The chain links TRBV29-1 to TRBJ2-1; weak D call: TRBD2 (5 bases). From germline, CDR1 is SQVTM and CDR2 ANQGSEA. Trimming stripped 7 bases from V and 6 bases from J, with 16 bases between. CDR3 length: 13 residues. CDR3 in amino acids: CSGRKRCGNEQFF. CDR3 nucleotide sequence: TGCAGCGGGAGGAAGCGTTGCGGCAATGAGCAGTTCTTC.

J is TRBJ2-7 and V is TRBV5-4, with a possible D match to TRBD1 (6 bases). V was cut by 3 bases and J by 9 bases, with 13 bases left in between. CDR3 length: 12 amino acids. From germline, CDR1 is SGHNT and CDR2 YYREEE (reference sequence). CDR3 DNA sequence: TGTGCCAGCAGCTCCGGACAGCGAGGGCAGTACTTC. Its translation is CASSSGQRGQYF.

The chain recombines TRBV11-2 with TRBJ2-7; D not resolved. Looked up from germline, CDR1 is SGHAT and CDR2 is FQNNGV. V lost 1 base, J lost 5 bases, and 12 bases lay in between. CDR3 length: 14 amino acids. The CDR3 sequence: CASSLVSGFHEQYF. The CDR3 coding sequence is TGTGCCAGCAGCTTAGTTTCCGGGTTCCACGAGCAGTACTTC.

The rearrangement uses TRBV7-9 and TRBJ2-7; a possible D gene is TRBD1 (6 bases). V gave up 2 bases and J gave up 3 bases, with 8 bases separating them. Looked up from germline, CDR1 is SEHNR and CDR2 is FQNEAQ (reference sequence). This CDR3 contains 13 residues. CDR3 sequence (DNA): TGTGCCAGCAGCTTAATACAGGGCTACGAGCAGTACTTC. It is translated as CASSLIQGYEQYF.